This paragraph covers one T cell receptor beta chain sequence. The table came from immunoSEQ multiplex PCR; TCRdb's copy has only in-frame clones and leaves some out. The data hold some 99,000 clones, with 65% to 85% observed a single time. There are 16 residues in the CDR3. The germline V gene has CDR1 SGHRS and CDR2 YFSETQ. Trimming took 0 bases from V and 7 from J; bases not matched to a gene: 9. This sample was taken from a study of glioma-infiltrating T cells after dendritic cell vaccination. About the research overall: Autologous tumor lysate-pulsed dendritic cell vaccination was given between about 2003 and 2012.

As for time point: after dendritic cell vaccination, including at tumor progression/relapse. The sequenced sample was blood, obtained after dendritic cell vaccination. The sequence derives from a human donor with glioblastoma. The chain combines TRBV5-1 with TRBJ1-2, with TRBD1 matching over 10 bases. CDR3 in amino acids: CASSLVIGTGVTGYTF. Here the CDR3 DNA reads TGCGCCAGCAGCTTGGTAATTGGGACAGGGGTGACTGGCTACACCTTC.